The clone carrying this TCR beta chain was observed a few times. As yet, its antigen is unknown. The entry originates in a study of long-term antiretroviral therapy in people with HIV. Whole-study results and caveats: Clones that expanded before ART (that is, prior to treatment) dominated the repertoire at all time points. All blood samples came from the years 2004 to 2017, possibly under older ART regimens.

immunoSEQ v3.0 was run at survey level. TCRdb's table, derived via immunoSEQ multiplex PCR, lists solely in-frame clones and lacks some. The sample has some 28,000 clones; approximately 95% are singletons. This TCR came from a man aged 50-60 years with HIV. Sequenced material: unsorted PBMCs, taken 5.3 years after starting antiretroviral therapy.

CDR3 loop: CASSVLEAGRYTF. CDR3 bases: TGTGCCAGCAGCGTACTCGAGGCGGGCCGCTACACCTTC. The chain combines TRBV9 with TRBJ1-2, with no clear D. Trimming cost V 1 base and J 9 bases, with 13 bases left between them. Germline assignment: CDR1 SGDLS and CDR2 YYNGEE. CDR3 length: 13 amino acids.